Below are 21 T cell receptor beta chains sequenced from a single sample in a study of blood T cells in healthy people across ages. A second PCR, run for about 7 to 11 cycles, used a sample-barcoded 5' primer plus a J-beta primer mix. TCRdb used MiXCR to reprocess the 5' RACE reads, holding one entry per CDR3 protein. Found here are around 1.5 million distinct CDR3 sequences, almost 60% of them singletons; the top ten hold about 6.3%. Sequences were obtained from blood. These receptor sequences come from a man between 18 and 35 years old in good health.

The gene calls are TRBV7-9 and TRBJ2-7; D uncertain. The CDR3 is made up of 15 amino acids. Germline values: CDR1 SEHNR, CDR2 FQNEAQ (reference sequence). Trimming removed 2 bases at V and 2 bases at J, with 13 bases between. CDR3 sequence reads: CASSLYPGPTYEQYF. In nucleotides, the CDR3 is TGTGCCAGCAGCTTATACCCAGGACCGACCTACGAGCAGTACTTC. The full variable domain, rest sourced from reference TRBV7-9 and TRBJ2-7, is DTGVSQNPRHKITKRGQNVTFRCDPISEHNRLYWYRQTLGQGPEFLTYFQNEAQLEKSRLLSDRFSAERPKGSFSTLEIQRTEQGDSAMYLCASSLYPGPTYEQYFGPGTRLTVT.

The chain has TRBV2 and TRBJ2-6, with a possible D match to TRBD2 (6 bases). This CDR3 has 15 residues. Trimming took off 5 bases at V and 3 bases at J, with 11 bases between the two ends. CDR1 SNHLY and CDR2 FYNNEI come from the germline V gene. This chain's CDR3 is CASSYWGVGANVLTF. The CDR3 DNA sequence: TGTGCCAGCAGTTATTGGGGGGTTGGGGCCAACGTCCTGACTTTC.

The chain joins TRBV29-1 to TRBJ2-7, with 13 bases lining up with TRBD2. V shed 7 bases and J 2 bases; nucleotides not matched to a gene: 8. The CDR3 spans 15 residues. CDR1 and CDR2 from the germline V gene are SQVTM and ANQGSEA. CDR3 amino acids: CSARTSGGTAYEQYF. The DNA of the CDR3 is TGCAGCGCCCGGACTAGCGGGGGAACCGCCTACGAGCAGTACTTC.

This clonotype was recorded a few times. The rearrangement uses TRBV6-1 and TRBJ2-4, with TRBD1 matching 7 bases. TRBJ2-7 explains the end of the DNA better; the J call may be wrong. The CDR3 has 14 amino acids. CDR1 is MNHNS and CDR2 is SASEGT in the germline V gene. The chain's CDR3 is CASSHRDRSYEQYF. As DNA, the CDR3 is TGTGCCAGCAGTCACCGGGACAGAAGCTACGAGCAGTACTTC.

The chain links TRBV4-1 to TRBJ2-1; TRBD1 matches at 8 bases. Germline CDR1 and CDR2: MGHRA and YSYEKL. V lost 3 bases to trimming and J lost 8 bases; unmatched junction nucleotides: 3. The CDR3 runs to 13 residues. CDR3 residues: CASSQGQVDEQFF. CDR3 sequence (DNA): TGCGCCAGCAGCCAGGGACAGGTCGATGAGCAGTTCTTC.

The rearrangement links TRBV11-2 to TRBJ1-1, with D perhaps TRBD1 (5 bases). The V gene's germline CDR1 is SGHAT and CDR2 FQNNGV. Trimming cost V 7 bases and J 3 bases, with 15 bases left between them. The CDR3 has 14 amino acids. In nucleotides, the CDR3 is TGTGCCAGCATCAAAGCCGGGGGGGACACTGAAGCTTTCTTT. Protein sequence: CASIKAGGDTEAFF.

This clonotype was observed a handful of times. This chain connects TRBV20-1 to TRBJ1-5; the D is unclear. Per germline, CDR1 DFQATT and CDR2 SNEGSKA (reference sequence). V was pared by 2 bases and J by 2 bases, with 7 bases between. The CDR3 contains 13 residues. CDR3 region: CSARPSGNQPQHF. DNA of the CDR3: TGCAGTGCTAGACCAAGTGGCAATCAGCCCCAGCATTTT.

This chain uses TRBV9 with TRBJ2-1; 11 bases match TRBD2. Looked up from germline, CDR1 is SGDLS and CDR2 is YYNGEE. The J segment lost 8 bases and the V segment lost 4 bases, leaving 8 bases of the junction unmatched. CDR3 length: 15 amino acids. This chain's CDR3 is CASSYTSGSGYEQFF. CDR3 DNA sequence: TGTGCCAGCAGCTATACTAGCGGGAGTGGGTATGAGCAGTTCTTC. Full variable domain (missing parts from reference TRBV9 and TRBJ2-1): DSGVTQTPKHLITATGQRVTLRCSPRSGDLSVYWYQQSLDQGLQFLIQYYNGEERAKGNILERFSAQQFPDLHSELNLSSLELGDSALYFCASSYTSGSGYEQFFGPGTRLTVL.

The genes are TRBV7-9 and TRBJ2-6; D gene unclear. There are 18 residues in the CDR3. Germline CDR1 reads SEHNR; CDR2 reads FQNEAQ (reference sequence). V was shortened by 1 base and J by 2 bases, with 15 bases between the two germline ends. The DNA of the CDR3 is TGTGCCAGCAGCTTAGGAGTATCGGCATTTGCTGGGGCCAACGTCCTGACTTTC. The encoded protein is CASSLGVSAFAGANVLTF.

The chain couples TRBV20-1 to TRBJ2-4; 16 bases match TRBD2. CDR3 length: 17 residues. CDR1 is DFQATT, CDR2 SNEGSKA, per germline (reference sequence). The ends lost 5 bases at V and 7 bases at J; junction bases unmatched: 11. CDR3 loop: CSASGLAGGQIQNIQYF. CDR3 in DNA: TGCAGTGCTTCGGGACTAGCGGGGGGGCAAATTCAGAACATTCAGTACTTC.

The CDR3, as DNA: TGTGCCAGCAGCAAAGCGTGCAGGGTGTACGGTGGCTACACCTTC. It translates to CASSKACRVYGGYTF. The rearrangement joins TRBV21-1 to TRBJ1-2; TRBD1, the table's D call, was not compared with the DNA. TRBV21-1 is deemed a pseudogene. The CDR3 sequence is 15 residues long.

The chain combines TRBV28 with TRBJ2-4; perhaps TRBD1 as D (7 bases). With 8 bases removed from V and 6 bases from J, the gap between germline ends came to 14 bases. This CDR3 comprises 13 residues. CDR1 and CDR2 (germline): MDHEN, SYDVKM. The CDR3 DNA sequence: TGTGCCAGCTATCAGGGGGGTGGAAACATTCAGTACTTC. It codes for CASYQGGGNIQYF.

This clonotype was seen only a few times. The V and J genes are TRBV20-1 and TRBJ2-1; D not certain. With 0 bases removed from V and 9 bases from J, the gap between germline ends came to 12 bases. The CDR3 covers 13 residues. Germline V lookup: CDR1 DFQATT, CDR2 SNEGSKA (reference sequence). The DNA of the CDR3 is TGCAGTGCTAGAGAGGGAATTCGCTCTGAGCAGTTCTTC. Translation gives CSAREGIRSEQFF.

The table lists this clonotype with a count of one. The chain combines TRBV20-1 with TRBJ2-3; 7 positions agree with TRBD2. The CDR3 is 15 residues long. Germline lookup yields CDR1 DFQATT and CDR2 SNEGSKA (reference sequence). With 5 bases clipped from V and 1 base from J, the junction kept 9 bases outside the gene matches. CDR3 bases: TGCAGTGCTGAAGATTCGGGAGGTCGCACAGATACGCAGTATTTT. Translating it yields CSAEDSGGRTDTQYF.

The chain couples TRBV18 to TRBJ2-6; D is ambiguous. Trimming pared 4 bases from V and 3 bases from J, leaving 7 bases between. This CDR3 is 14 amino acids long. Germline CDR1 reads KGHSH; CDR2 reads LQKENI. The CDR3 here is CASSQGRGANVLTF. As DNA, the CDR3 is TGTGCCAGCTCACAGGGTCGTGGGGCCAACGTCCTGACTTTC.

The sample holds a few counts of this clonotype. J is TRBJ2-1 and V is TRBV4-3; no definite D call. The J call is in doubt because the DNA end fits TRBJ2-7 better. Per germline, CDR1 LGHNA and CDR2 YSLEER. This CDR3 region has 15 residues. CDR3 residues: CASSQDSLVKGEQYF. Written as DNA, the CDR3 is TGCGCCAGCAGCCAAGATTCACTGGTAAAGGGCGAGCAGTACTTC.

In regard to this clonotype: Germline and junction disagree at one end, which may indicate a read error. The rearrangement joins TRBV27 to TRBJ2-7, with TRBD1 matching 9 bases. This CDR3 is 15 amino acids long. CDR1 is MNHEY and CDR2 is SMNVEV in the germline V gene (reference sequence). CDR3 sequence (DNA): TGTGCCAGCAGTTTAGTAGGGACAGGGTCCTCCGAGCAGTACTTC. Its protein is CASSLVGTGSSEQYF.

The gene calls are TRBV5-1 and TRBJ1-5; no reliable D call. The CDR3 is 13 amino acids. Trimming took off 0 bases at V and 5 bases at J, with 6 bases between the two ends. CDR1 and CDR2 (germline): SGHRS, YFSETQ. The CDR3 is CASSLEVDQPQHF. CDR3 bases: TGCGCCAGCAGCTTGGAAGTAGATCAGCCCCAGCATTTT.

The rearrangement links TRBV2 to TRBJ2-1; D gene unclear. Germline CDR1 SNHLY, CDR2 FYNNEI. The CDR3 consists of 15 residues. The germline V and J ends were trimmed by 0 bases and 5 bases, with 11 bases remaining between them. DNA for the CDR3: TGTGCCAGCAGTGAAGCGATGAGGCTAAACAATGAGCAGTTCTTC. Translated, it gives CASSEAMRLNNEQFF.

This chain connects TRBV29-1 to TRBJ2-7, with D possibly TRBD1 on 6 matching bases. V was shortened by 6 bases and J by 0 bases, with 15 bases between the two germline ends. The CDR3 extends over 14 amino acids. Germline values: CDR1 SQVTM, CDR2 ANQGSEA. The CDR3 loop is CSVFTDSSSYEQYF. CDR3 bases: TGCAGCGTGTTTACGGACAGCAGCTCCTACGAGCAGTACTTC.

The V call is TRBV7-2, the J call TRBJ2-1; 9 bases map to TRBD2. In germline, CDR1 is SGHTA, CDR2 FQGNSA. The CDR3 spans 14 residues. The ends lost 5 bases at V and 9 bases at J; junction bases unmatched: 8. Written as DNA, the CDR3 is TGTGCCAGCAGCGCGGGACTAGCCCCCGGTGAGCAGTTCTTC. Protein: CASSAGLAPGEQFF.